This is a list of T cell receptor beta chains from one sample in a study of T cells expressing NK-cell markers. TCRdb re-analyzed the 5' RACE reads; it lists each CDR3 protein once, without DNA. This repertoire includes 500,000 to 600,000 distinct CDR3 sequences. The source material was blood T cells: a sorted CD56 or NKG2C T cell subset, CD4+ or CD8+ T cells, or bulk PBMC T cells (not recorded which). Receptors originate from a man in his late teens or twenties in good health. Both conserved end residues are part of each CDR3.

TRBV7-3,TRBJ2-5,CASSLYAGGGETQYF
TRBV20-1,TRBJ2-2,CSARDNRWGGGFF
TRBV6-2/TRBV6-3,TRBJ2-2,CASMGSGSGNTGELFF
TRBV15,TRBJ2-3,CATSRDRVGVGYTDTQYF
TRBV4-3,TRBJ2-1,CASSPRGANNEQFF
TRBV20-1,TRBJ2-7,CSVRGKHEQYF
TRBV20-1,TRBJ2-3,CSASSGRVELDTQYF
TRBV9,TRBJ2-3,CASSVGGTSADTQYF
TRBV11-2,TRBJ2-3,CASSLGSPSTDTQYF
TRBV5-1,TRBJ2-3,CASSWSGLSTDTQYF
TRBV29-1,TRBJ2-1,CSVVSAGDEQFF
TRBV3-1,TRBJ2-2,CASSQDLSALTGELFF
TRBV5-5,TRBJ2-2,CASCPSWTGELFF
TRBV9,TRBJ2-5,CASSGMTSGSETQYF
TRBV6-5,TRBJ1-5,CASSSAQGRGNQPQHF
TRBV5-1,TRBJ2-1,CASSIETFRGPEFF
TRBV20-1,TRBJ2-3,CSAHQGFLFDTQYF
TRBV24-1,TRBJ1-2,CATSDSVDRGVYGYTF
TRBV5-5,TRBJ1-6,CASSLVPGTSPLHF
TRBV6-5,TRBJ2-1,CASSYSSAGNLQFF
TRBV29-1,TRBJ1-5,CSVVPSGGGNQPQHF
TRBV10-2,TRBJ2-1,CASRTPRTSGSFSEQFF
TRBV10-3,TRBJ2-3,CAISESKGDTDTQYF
TRBV6-5,TRBJ2-4,CASSYSTHAKNIQYF
TRBV5-5,TRBJ2-1,CASSLGQTAYNEQFF
TRBV4-2,TRBJ1-1,CASSQVKGDEAFF
TRBV7-9,TRBJ2-7,CASLSSGRTDEQYF
TRBV9,TRBJ2-1,CASSLSLAGGPDEQFF
TRBV30,TRBJ2-1,CAWRGVDEQFF
TRBV5-6,TRBJ1-2,CASSFPRDYGYTF
TRBV15,TRBJ2-3,CATSRSGASGFTDTQYF
TRBV6-1,TRBJ2-3,CASSASQREGRNTQYF
TRBV20-1,TRBJ2-1,CSAKGQVRWSSYNEQFF
TRBV5-1,TRBJ2-1,CASSSDTGGYEQFF
TRBV4-1,TRBJ2-2,CASSLVAGPNTGELFF
TRBV7-2,TRBJ2-5,CASSYPGTSGGETQYF
TRBV6-5,TRBJ2-1,CASSLGGSGGKNNEQFF
TRBV5-1,TRBJ2-5,CASSKQQTGMETQYF
TRBV11-2,TRBJ2-1,CASSFNLAGGPQLEQFF
TRBV28,TRBJ2-3,CASSLPTSEATDTQYF
TRBV29-1,TRBJ2-5,CSGIDRAAKETQYF
TRBV9,TRBJ1-2,CASSVVGHRIYGYTF
TRBV12-3/TRBV12-4,TRBJ1-5,CASSDRGRTNQPQHF
TRBV12-3/TRBV12-4,TRBJ2-7,CASSWGPGLEFYEQYF
TRBV7-9,TRBJ2-1,CASSLSPHNEQFF
TRBV20-1,TRBJ2-7,CSPKGTDTYEQYF
TRBV6-5,TRBJ1-5,CASSPWRDSNQPQHF
TRBV20-1,TRBJ2-4,CSAKGGAGPKNIQYF
TRBV29-1,TRBJ2-1,CSVSTQGVREQFF
TRBV6-4,TRBJ2-1,CASGRTSRNNEQFF
TRBV18,TRBJ2-1,CASSPEAGGRYNEQFF
TRBV24-1,TRBJ2-2,CATSGGSHTGELFF
TRBV7-2,TRBJ2-3,CASSFPGDTQYF
TRBV27,TRBJ2-3,CASSRAGRSTDTQYF
TRBV28,TRBJ1-2,CASSSNRGGQYGYTF